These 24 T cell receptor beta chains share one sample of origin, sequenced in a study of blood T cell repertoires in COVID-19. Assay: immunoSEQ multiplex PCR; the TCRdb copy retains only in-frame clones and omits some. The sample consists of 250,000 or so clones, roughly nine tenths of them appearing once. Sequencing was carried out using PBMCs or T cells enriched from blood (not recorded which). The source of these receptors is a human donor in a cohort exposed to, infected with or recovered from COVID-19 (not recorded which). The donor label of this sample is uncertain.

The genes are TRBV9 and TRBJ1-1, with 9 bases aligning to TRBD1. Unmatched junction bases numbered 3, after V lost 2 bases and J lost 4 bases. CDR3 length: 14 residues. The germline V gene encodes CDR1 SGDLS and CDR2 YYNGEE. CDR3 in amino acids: CASSVGTGITEAFF. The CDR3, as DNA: TGTGCCAGCAGCGTCGGGACAGGGATCACTGAAGCTTTCTTT.

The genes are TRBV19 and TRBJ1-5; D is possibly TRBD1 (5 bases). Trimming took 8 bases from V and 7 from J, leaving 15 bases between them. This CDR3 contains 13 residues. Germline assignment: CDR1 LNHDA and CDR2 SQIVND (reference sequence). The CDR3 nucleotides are TGTGCCAGTCATACAGGTCCTTCACAGCCCCAGCATTTT. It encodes CASHTGPSQPQHF.

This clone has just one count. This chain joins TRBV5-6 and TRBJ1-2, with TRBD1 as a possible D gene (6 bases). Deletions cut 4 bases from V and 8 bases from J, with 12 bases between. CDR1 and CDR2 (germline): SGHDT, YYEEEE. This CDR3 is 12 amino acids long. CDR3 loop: CASSPKGVGYTF. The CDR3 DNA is TGTGCCAGCAGCCCCAAGGGGGTCGGCTACACCTTC.

CDR3 in DNA: TGCGCCAGCAGCTCCCTTGGTGCCCCTCAGGGGTTGGCCTACGAGCAGTACTTC. Translation gives CASSSLGAPQGLAYEQYF. J is TRBJ2-7 and V is TRBV5-1; D might be TRBD1 (6 bases). V was pared by 3 bases and J by 2 bases, with 24 bases between. Germline values: CDR1 SGHRS, CDR2 YFSETQ. The CDR3 runs 18 residues.

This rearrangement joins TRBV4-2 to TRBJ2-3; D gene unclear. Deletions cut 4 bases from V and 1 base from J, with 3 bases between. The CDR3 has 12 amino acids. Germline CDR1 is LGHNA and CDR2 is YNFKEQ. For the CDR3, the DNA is TGTGCCAGCAGCCCGGGCACAGATACGCAGTATTTT. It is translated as CASSPGTDTQYF.

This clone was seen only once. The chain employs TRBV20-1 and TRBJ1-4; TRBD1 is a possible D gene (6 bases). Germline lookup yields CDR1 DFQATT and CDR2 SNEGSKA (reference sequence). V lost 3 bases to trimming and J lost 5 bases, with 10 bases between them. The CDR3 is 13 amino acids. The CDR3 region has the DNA TGCAGTGCTAGTCCAGGGGTAAATGAAAAACTGTTTTTT. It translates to CSASPGVNEKLFF.

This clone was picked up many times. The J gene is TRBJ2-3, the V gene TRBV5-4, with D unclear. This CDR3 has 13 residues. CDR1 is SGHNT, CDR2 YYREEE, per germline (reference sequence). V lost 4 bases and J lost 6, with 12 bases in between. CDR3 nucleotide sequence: TGTGCCAGCAGCCTCTCCCCTTTGGATACGCAGTATTTT. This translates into CASSLSPLDTQYF. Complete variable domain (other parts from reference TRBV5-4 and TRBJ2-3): ETGVTQSPTHLIKTRGQQVTLRCSSQSGHNTVSWYQQALGQGPQFIFQYYREEENGRGNFPPRFSGLQFPNYSSELNVNALELDDSALYLCASSLSPLDTQYFGPGTRLTVL.

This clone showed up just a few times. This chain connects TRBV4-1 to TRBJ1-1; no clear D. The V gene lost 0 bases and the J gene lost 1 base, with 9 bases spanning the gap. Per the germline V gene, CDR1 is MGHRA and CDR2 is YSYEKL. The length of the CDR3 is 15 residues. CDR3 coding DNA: TGCGCCAGCAGCCAAGATGCCAGACAGAACACTGAAGCTTTCTTT. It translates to CASSQDARQNTEAFF.

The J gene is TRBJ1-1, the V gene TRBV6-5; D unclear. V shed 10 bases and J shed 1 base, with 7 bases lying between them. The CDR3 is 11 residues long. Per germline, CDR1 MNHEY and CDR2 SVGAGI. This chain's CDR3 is CATSRNTEAFF. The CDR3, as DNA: TGTGCCACCTCGAGGAACACTGAAGCTTTCTTT.

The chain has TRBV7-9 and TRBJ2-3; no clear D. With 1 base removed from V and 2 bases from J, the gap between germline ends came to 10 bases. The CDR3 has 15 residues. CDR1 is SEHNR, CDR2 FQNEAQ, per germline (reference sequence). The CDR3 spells CASSLVAEHTDTQYF. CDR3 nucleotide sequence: TGTGCCAGCAGCTTAGTGGCGGAACACACAGATACGCAGTATTTT. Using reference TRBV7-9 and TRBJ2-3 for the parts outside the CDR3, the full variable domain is DTGVSQNPRHKITKRGQNVTFRCDPISEHNRLYWYRQTLGQGPEFLTYFQNEAQLEKSRLLSDRFSAERPKGSFSTLEIQRTEQGDSAMYLCASSLVAEHTDTQYFGPGTRLTVL.

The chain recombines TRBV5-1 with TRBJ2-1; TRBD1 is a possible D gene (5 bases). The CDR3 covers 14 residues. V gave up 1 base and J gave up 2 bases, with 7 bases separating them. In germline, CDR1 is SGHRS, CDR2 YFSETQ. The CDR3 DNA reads TGCGCCAGCAGCTTGAAGGGGCCCTACAATGAGCAGTTCTTC. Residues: CASSLKGPYNEQFF.

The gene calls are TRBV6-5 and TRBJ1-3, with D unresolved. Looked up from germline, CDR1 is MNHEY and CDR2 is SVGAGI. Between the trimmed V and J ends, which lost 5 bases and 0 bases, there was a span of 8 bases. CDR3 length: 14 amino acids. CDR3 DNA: TGTGCCAGCAGTCCCGTCCGCTCTGGAAACACCATATATTTT. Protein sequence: CASSPVRSGNTIYF.

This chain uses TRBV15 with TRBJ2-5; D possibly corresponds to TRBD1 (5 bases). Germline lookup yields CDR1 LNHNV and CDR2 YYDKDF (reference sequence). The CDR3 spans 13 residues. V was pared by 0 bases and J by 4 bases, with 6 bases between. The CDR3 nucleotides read TGTGCCACCAGCAGAGAAGGGGCAGAGACCCAGTACTTC. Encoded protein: CATSREGAETQYF.

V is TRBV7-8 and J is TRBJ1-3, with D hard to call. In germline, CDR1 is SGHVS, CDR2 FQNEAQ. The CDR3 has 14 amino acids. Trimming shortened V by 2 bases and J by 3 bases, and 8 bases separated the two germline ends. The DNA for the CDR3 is TGTGCCAGCAGCTTATATGGCGGTGGAAACACCATATATTTT. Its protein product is CASSLYGGGNTIYF.

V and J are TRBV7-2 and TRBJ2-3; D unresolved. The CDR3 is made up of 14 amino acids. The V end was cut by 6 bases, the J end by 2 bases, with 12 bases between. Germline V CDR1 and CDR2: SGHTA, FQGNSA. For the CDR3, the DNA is TGTGCCAGCAGGTCCCGGGTGATCACAGATACGCAGTATTTT. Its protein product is CASRSRVITDTQYF.

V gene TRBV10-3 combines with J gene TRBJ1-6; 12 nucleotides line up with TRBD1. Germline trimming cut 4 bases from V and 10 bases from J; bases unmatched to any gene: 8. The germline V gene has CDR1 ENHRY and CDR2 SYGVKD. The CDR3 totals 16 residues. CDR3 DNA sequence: TGTGCCATCAGTGCCGGGACAGGGGGCGCCGGGTCACCCCTCCACTTT. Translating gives CAISAGTGGAGSPLHF.

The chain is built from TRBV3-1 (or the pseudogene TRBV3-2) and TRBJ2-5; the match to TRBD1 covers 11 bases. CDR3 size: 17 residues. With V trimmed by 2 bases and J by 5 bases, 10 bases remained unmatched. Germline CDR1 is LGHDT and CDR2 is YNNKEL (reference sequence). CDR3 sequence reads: CASSQPRRDRGGETQYF. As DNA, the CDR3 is TGTGCCAGCAGCCAACCCCGCAGGGACAGGGGGGGGGAGACCCAGTACTTC.

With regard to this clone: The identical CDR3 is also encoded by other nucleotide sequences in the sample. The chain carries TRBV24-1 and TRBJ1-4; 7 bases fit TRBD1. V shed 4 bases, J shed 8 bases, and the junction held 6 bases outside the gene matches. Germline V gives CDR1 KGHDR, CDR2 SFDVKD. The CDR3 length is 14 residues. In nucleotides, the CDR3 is TGTGCCACCAGTGAGACAGGGTCGGGAGAAAAACTGTTTTTT. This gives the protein CATSETGSGEKLFF.

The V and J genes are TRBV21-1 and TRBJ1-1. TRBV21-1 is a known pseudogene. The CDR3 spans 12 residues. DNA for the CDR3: TGTGCCATGCATACTGAGAACACTGAAGCTTTCTTT. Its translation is CAMHTENTEAFF.

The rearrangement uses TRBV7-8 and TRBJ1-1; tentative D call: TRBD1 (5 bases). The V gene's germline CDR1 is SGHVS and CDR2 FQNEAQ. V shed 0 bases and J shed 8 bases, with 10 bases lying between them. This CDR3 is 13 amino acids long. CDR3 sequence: CASSLAREREAFF. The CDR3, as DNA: TGTGCCAGCAGCTTAGCCAGGGAAAGAGAAGCTTTCTTT.

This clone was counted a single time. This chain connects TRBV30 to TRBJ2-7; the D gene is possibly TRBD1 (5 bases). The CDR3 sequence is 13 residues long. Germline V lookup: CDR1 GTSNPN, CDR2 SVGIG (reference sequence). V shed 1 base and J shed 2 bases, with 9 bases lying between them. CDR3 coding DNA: TGTGCCTGGAGTGACCAGGGCCCCTACGAGCAGTACTTC. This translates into CAWSDQGPYEQYF.

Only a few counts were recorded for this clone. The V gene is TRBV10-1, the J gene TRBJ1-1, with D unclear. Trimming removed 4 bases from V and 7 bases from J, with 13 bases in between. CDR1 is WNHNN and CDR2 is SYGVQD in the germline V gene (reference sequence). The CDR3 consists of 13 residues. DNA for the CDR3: TGCGCCAGCAGTGCGACCGGACGGGATGAAGCTTTCTTT. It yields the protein CASSATGRDEAFF.

The CDR3 here is CASSFDGGTNEQYF. The DNA for the CDR3 is TGTGCCAGCAGCTTTGACGGGGGGACGAACGAGCAGTACTTC. J is TRBJ2-7 and V is TRBV5-4; 7 bases map to TRBD2. Germline lookup yields CDR1 SGHNT and CDR2 YYREEE (reference sequence). With V trimmed by 2 bases and J by 5 bases, 7 bases remained unmatched. This CDR3 contains 14 residues.

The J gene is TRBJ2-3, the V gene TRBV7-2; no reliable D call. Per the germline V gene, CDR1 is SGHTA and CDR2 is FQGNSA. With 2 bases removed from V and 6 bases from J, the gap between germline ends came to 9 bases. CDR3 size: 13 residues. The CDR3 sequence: CASSLSPGDTQYF. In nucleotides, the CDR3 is TGTGCCAGCAGCTTATCCCCCGGGGATACGCAGTATTTT.